The rows below give T cell receptor beta chains drawn from one sample of a study of control samples from healthy donors and cancer patients. Assay used: immunoSEQ multiplex PCR; TCRdb lists only in-frame clones, some missing. The table records about 110,000 clones, 82% of them present only once. Sample: blood. These receptors all come from a man aged 18 to 30 in good health. Each CDR3 is given with its conserved first and last residue.

v_gene: TRBV19; CDR3aa: CASRDTGPQPQHF
v_gene: TRBV11-2; CDR3aa: CASSLGTGLNTEAFF
v_gene: TRBV5-8; CDR3aa: CASSDPFRVNYGYTF
v_gene: TRBV4-3; CDR3aa: CASSQDTGDGYTF
v_gene: TRBV9; CDR3aa: CASSVDGQGSTDTQYF
v_gene: TRBV24-1; CDR3aa: CATSGFNGEKLFF
v_gene: TRBV7-2; CDR3aa: CASSLAGVSYNEQFF
v_gene: TRBV6-1; CDR3aa: CASSEQYTEAFF
v_gene: TRBV5-4; CDR3aa: CASSSRAMNTEAFF
v_gene: TRBV5-4; CDR3aa: CASSLGQGAYNEQFF
v_gene: TRBV30; CDR3aa: CAWDTSPPGQYQETQYF
v_gene: TRBV15; CDR3aa: CATSRDLRGRYTF
v_gene: TRBV7-2; CDR3aa: CASSLALRGSPYEQYF
v_gene: TRBV11-3; CDR3aa: CASSLGGSSETQYF
v_gene: TRBV19; CDR3aa: CASSIVNQETQYF
v_gene: TRBV28; CDR3aa: CASSKGYEQYF
v_gene: TRBV15; CDR3aa: CATRQGDTGELFF
v_gene: TRBV30; CDR3aa: CAWSVPEGDTQYF
v_gene: TRBV27; CDR3aa: CASSLGKTQYF
v_gene: TRBV4-1; CDR3aa: CASSQAGLVGGNTGELFF
v_gene: TRBV9; CDR3aa: CASSVSGQSGYEQYF
v_gene: TRBV4-2; CDR3aa: CASSRGGTAYNEQFF
v_gene: TRBV24-1; CDR3aa: CATSDSGQGVNYGYTF